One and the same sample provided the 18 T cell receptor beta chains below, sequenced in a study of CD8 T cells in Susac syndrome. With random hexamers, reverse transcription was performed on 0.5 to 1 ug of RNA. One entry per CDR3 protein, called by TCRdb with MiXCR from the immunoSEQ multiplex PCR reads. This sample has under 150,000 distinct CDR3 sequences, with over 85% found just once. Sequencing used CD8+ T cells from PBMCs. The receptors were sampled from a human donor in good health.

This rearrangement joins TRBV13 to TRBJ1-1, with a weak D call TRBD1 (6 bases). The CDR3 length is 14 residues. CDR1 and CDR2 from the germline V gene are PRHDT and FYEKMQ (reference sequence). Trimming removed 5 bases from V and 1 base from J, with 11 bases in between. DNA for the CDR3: TGTGCCAGCAGCGAAACAGGGTGGAACACTGAAGCTTTCTTT. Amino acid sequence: CASSETGWNTEAFF.

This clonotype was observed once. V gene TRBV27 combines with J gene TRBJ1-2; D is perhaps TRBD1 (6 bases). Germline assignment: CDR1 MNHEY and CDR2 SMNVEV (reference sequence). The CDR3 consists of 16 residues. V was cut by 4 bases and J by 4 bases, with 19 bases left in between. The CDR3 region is CASSSTGRGRGYGYTF. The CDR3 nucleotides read TGTGCCAGCAGTTCTACAGGGCGGGGCAGGGGCTATGGCTACACCTTC.

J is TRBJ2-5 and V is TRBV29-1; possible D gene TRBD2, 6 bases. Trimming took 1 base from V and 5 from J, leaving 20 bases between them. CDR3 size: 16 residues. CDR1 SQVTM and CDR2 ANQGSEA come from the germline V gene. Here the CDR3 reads CSVEGPEGGTSETQYF. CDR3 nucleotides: TGCAGCGTTGAAGGGCCGGAGGGTGGCACCTCGGAGACCCAGTACTTC.

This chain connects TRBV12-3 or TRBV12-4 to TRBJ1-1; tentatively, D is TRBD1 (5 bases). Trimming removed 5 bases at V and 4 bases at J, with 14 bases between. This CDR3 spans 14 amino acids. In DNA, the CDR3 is TGTGCCAGCAGTCCGGGACTTGGGGGCACTGAAGCTTTCTTT. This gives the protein CASSPGLGGTEAFF.

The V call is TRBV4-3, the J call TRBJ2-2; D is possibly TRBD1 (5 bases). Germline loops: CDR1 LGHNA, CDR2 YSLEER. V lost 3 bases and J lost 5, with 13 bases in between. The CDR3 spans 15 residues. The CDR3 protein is CASSQAETVTGELFF. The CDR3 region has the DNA TGCGCCAGCAGCCAGGCCGAGACAGTTACCGGGGAGCTGTTTTTT.

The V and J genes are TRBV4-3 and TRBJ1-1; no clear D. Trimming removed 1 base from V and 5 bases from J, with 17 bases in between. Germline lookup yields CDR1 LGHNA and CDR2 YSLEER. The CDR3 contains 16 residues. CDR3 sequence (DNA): TGCGCCAGCAGCCAAGCCGTGGCGGGTAGTCGGACTGAAGCTTTCTTT. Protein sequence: CASSQAVAGSRTEAFF.

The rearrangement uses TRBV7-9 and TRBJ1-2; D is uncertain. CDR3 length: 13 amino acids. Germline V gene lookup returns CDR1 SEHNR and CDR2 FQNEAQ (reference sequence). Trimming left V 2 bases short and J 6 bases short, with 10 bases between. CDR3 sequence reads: CASSLRERDGYTF. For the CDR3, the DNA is TGTGCCAGCAGCTTACGGGAAAGGGATGGCTACACCTTC.

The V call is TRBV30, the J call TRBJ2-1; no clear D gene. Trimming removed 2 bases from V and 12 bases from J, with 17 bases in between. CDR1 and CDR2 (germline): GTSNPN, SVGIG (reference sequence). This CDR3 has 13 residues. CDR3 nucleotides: TGTGCCTGGAGTCCCATTGAGTCGACGGGGCAGTTCTTC. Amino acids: CAWSPIESTGQFF.

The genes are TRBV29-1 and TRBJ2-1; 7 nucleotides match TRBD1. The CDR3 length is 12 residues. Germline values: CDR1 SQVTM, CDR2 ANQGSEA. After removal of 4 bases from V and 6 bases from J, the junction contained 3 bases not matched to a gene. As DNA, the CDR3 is TGCAGCGTTGGGACAGGTATCAATGAGCAGTTCTTC. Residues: CSVGTGINEQFF.

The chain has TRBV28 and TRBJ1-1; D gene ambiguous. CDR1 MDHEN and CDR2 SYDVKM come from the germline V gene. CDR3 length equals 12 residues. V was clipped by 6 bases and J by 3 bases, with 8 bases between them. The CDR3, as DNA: TGTGCCAGCAGCCCCCCCCACACTGAAGCTTTCTTT. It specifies CASSPPHTEAFF. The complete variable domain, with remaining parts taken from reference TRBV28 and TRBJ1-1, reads DVKVTQSSRYLVKRTGEKVFLECVQDMDHENMFWYRQDPGLGLRLIYFSYDVKMKEKGDIPEGYSVSREKKERFSLILESASTNQTSMYLCASSPPHTEAFFGQGTRLTVV.

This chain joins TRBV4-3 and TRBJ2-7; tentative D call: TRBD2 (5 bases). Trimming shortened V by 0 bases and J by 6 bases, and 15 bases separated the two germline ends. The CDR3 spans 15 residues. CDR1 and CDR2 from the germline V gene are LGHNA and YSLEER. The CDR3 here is CASSQDWPSRFEQYF. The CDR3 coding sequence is TGCGCCAGCAGCCAAGATTGGCCTAGCCGTTTCGAGCAGTACTTC.

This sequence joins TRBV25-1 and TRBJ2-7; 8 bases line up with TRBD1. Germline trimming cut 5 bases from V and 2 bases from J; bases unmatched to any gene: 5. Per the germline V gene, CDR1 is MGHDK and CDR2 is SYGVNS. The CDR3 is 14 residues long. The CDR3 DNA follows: TGTGCCAGCAGTCCCCGGACAGGGACCTACGAGCAGTACTTC. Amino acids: CASSPRTGTYEQYF.

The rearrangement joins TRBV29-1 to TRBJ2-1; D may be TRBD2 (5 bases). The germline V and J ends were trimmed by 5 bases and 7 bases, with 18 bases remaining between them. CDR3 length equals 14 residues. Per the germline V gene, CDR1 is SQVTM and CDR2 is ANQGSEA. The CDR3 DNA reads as TGCAGCGTTAAGGTTAACGGGGTCACGAATGAGCAGTTCTTC. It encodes CSVKVNGVTNEQFF.

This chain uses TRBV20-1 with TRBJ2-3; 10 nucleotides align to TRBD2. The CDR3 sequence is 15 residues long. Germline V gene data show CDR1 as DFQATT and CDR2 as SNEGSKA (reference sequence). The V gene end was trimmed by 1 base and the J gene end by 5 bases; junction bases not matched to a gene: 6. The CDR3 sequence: CSARVLAGAGDTQYF. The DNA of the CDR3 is TGCAGTGCTAGAGTGCTAGCGGGAGCTGGAGATACGCAGTATTTT.

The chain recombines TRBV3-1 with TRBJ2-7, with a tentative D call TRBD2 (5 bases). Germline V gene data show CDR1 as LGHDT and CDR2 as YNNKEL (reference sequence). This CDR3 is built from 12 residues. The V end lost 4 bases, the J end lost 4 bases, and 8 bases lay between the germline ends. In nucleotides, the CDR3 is TGTGCCAGCAGCCCGACTACTTACGAGCAGTACTTC. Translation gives CASSPTTYEQYF.

CDR3: CASSQSGSGTSGSTDTQYF. The CDR3 DNA is TGCGCCAGCAGTCAATCAGGGTCGGGGACTAGCGGTAGCACAGATACGCAGTATTTT. J is TRBJ2-3 and V is TRBV23-1; 11 bases fit TRBD2. TRBV23-1 counts as an open reading frame of uncertain function. With 0 bases clipped from V and 0 bases from J, the junction kept 8 bases outside the gene matches. CDR3 length equals 19 residues.

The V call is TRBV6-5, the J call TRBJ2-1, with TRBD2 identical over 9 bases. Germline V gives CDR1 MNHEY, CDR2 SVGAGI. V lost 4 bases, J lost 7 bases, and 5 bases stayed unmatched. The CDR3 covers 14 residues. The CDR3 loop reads CASSSSGAINEQFF. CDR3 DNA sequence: TGTGCCAGCAGTTCTAGCGGGGCTATAAATGAGCAGTTCTTC.

CDR3 sequence: CASRGQVYQETQYF. In nucleotides, the CDR3 is TGTGCCAGCAGAGGACAGGTTTACCAAGAGACCCAGTACTTC. The chain combines TRBV27 with TRBJ2-5, with 7 nucleotides matching TRBD1. Germline V gene sequence: CDR1 MNHEY, CDR2 SMNVEV (reference sequence). The J segment lost 0 bases and the V segment lost 6 bases, leaving 4 bases of the junction unmatched. The CDR3 is made up of 14 amino acids.